This T cell receptor (beta chain) originates from a study of blood T cell repertoires in COVID-19. Study summary: Spain, Italy and the United States supplied samples that represented acute and convalescent COVID-19. PBMCs, B-cell-depleted T cells, or T cells were the source of the cDNA or gDNA that made up the material.

Cohort 3 donors were reported recovered after two negative PCRs, clearance, or symptom resolution. J gave up 7 bases and V 6 bases, and 7 bases lay outside the gene matches. The CDR3 loop spans 14 amino acids. Germline V CDR1 and CDR2: MGHDK, SYGVNS. In the original workflow: Estimated nucleated cell counts came from reference gene primer amplification. Assay: immunoSEQ multiplex PCR; the TCRdb copy retains only in-frame clones and omits some. The DNA was the basis for D and trimming; V, J and clone size are from that table. The sample includes some 160,000 clones, 80% of them seen just once. Sequencing input: PBMCs or T cells enriched from blood (not recorded which). V and J are TRBV25-1 and TRBJ1-4; TRBD1 matches at 8 bases. The sequence came from a woman in her sixties who had recovered from COVID-19. The CDR3 loop reads CASSVPGGSEKLFF. DNA for the CDR3: TGTGCCAGCAGCGTCCCAGGGGGCAGTGAAAAACTGTTTTTT. Based on the CDR3 plus reference TRBV25-1 and TRBJ1-4, the full variable domain is EADIYQTPRYLVIGTGKKITLECSQTMGHDKMYWYQQDPGMELHLIHYSYGVNSTEKGDLSSESTVSRIRTEHFPLTLESARPSHTSQYLCASSVPGGSEKLFFGSGTQLSVL.